This T cell receptor (beta chain) came from a study of blood T cell repertoires in COVID-19. For the study at large: Italy, Spain and the United States were the sources of the convalescent and acute COVID-19 samples. From T cells, B-cell-depleted T cells, or PBMCs came the material, which was cDNA or gDNA.

Under the authors' procedure: Cell counts per sample came from amplifying reference gene primers. Sequencing used immunoSEQ multiplex PCR; TCRdb keeps in-frame clones, though not all of them. The V and J calls and clone size come from that table; D and trimming were worked out from the DNA. The sample has approximately 300,000 clones, around 87% seen once. V was pared by 4 bases and J by 0 bases, with 7 bases of the junction left unmatched. The CDR3 runs 17 residues. Germline-derived CDR1 and CDR2 are SGHDN and FVKESK. J is TRBJ1-3 and V is TRBV14, with 9 bases identical to TRBD1. The clonotype comes from a man aged 18 to 30 with active or convalescent COVID-19. Sequencing used peripheral blood. In nucleotides, the CDR3 is TGTGCCAGCAGCCTTACCGGACAGGGGAGCTCTGGAAACACCATATATTTT. Amino acids: CASSLTGQGSSGNTIYF.